A selection of T cell receptor beta chains follows, all from one sample in a study of CDR3 diversity in severe acne. TCRdb reanalysed the PCR reads using MiXCR and keeps one entry per CDR3 protein. The data contain tens of thousands of distinct CDR3 sequences, under 55% of them seen just once; the ten biggest clones take up around a tenth. Source material: blood. The receptors shown here come from a male donor with severe acne vulgaris. Each CDR3 is given with its conserved first and last residue. A D gene is named only where the DNA matches it firmly. Size is omitted from some rows. Given values are once, few, many or a class for expanded clones.

V gene,D gene,clone size,J gene,CDR3 protein,CDR3 DNA
TRBV13,NA,few,TRBJ2-2,CASSFPSQGFTGELFF,TGTGCCAGCAGCTTTCCGTCACAGGGTTTCACCGGGGAGCTGTTTTTT
TRBV27,NA,few,TRBJ2-1,CASQTEGGYNEQFF,TGTGCCAGTCAGACTGAGGGGGGGTACAATGAGCAGTTCTTC
TRBV30,NA,NA,TRBJ2-3,CAWSSGISTDTQYF,TGTGCCTGGAGTTCGGGGATCAGCACAGATACGCAGTATTTT
TRBV19,TRBD1,NA,TRBJ2-1,CASTGQGAYNEQFF,TGTGCCAGTACGGGACAGGGGGCCTACAATGAGCAGTTCTTC
TRBV7-6,NA,many,TRBJ2-3,CASSAGDTQYF,TGTGCCAGCTCCGCTGGGGATACGCAGTATTTT
TRBV11-2,TRBD1,NA,TRBJ2-2,CASSFDRGTGELFF,TGTGCCAGCAGCTTCGACAGGGGCACCGGGGAGCTGTTTTTT
TRBV12-3/TRBV12-4,NA,once,TRBJ1-4,CASSPTRAEKLFF,TGTGCCAGCAGTCCCACCAGGGCTGAAAAACTGTTTTTT
TRBV5-5,NA,NA,TRBJ1-1,CASSSAGYTEAFF,TGTGCCAGCAGTTCAGCAGGGTACACTGAAGCTTTCTTT
TRBV2,TRBD2,many,TRBJ2-7,CASSDLAGTYEQYF,TGTGCCAGCAGTGACCTAGCGGGGACCTACGAGCAGTACTTC
TRBV3-1,NA,NA,TRBJ1-6,CASSQNIGDSPLHF,TGTGCCAGCAGCCAGAACATTGGGGATTCACCCCTCCACTTT
TRBV5-5,NA,many,TRBJ2-5,CASSLGFGFETQYF,TGTGCCAGCAGCTTGGGATTTGGTTTTGAGACCCAGTACTTC
TRBV2,NA,NA,TRBJ2-1,CASEGLGNEQFF,TGTGCCAGCGAAGGGTTAGGCAATGAGCAGTTCTTC
TRBV20-1,TRBD2,NA,TRBJ2-7,CSASGREDPYEQYF,TGCAGTGCTAGTGGGCGGGAGGATCCCTACGAGCAGTACTTC
TRBV15,NA,medium-sized,TRBJ2-1,CATQNARGNEQFF,TGTGCCACCCAAAATGCACGAGGCAATGAGCAGTTCTTC
TRBV4-3,NA,many,TRBJ2-1,CASSQDQGGSLFF,TGCGCCAGCAGCCAAGATCAGGGAGGCTCTCTGTTCTTC
TRBV25-1,NA,NA,TRBJ1-2,CASSLGSGQGYGYTF,TGTGCCAGCAGCTTGGGCTCAGGCCAGGGGTATGGCTACACCTTC
TRBV2,TRBD2,NA,TRBJ2-2,CASSAGLAGRGELFF,TGTGCCAGCAGTGCGGGACTAGCGGGACGCGGGGAGCTGTTTTTT
TRBV7-9,TRBD2,NA,TRBJ2-1,CASSAPGLAETTGPYNEQFF,TGTGCCAGCAGCGCCCCGGGCCTAGCGGAAACAACGGGACCCTACAATGAGCAGTTCTTC
TRBV20-1,TRBD1,many,TRBJ1-5,CSAPTGYSNQPQHF,TGCAGTGCCCCGACAGGGTATAGCAATCAGCCCCAGCATTTT
TRBV20-1,TRBD2,NA,TRBJ2-5,CSARTSGIQETQYF,TGCAGTGCTAGGACTAGCGGGATTCAAGAGACCCAGTACTTC
TRBV20-1,NA,NA,TRBJ2-7,CSASVYSMMSYEQYF,TGCAGTGCTAGTGTATATAGCATGATGTCCTACGAGCAGTACTTC
TRBV2,TRBD1,many,TRBJ1-1,CASGGQLNTEAFF,TGTGCCAGCGGGGGACAGCTGAACACTGAAGCTTTCTTT
TRBV29-1,TRBD2,NA,TRBJ2-7,CSVEAGGEQYF,TGCAGCGTCGAGGCGGGGGGCGAGCAGTACTTC
TRBV19,NA,NA,TRBJ1-1,CASTELGHTNTETFF,TGTGCCAGTACCGAGCTGGGACATACGAACACTGAAACTTTCTTT
TRBV20-1,NA,NA,TRBJ2-5,CSARDWGEWQETQYF,TGCAGTGCTAGAGATTGGGGGGAATGGCAAGAGACCCAGTACTTC
TRBV7-2,TRBD2,few,TRBJ2-7,CASSLIGLGLLEQYF,TGTGCCAGCAGCTTGATAGGACTAGGCCTTCTAGAGCAGTACTTC
TRBV6-1,TRBD1,NA,TRBJ2-7,CASSGGTAQSYEQYF,TGTGCCAGCAGTGGGGGGACAGCCCAATCCTACGAGCAGTACTTC
TRBV5-4,TRBD2,NA,TRBJ2-5,CASSLTSGSQETQYF,TGTGCCAGCAGTTTGACTAGCGGGAGTCAAGAGACCCAGTACTTC